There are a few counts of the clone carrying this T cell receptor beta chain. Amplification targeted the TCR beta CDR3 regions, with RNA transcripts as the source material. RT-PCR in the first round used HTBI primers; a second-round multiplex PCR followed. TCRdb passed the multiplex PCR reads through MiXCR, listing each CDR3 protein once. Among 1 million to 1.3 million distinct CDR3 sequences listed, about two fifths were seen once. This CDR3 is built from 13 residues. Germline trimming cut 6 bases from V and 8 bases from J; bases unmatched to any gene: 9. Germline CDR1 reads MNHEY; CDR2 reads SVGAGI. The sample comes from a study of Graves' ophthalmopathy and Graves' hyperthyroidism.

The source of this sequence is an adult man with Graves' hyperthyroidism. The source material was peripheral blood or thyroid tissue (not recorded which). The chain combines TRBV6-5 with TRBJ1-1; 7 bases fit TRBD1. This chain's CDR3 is CASSRQTGIEAFF. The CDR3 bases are TGTGCCAGCAGCCGACAGACAGGGATAGAAGCTTTCTTT.